This passage covers 14 T cell receptor beta chains from one sample sequenced in a study of blood T cell repertoires in COVID-19. Repertoires were generated with immunoSEQ multiplex PCR, while TCRdb's copy carries only in-frame clones and drops some. The data contain roughly 290,000 clones, approximately 86% of them singletons. What was sequenced was peripheral blood. All receptors derive from a woman aged 25 to 39 who had recovered from COVID-19.

The chain is built from TRBV5-8 and TRBJ1-5; D is unresolved. Germline CDR1 is SGHTS and CDR2 is YDEGEE. The CDR3 length is 14 residues. V lost 6 bases to trimming and J lost 0 bases, with 10 bases between them. This CDR3 is CASTPGSSNQPQHF. DNA for the CDR3: TGTGCCAGCACACCTGGGAGTAGCAATCAGCCCCAGCATTTT.

This clone came up once. The CDR3 DNA reads TGTGCCAGCAGTTTATCAGGCGGGGGCCTAGCCTACGAGCAGTACTTC. Translating it yields CASSLSGGGLAYEQYF. The chain employs TRBV27 and TRBJ2-7; D is possibly TRBD2 (7 bases). The CDR3 is 16 residues long. Per the germline V gene, CDR1 is MNHEY and CDR2 is SMNVEV (reference sequence). Trimming shortened V by 0 bases and J by 2 bases, and 14 bases separated the two germline ends.

The rearrangement links TRBV19 to TRBJ2-3; TRBD2 agrees at 7 bases. The CDR3 runs to 11 residues. The germline gives CDR1 LNHDA, CDR2 SQIVND (reference sequence). V was clipped by 7 bases and J by 9 bases; unmatched bases: 4. Here the CDR3 reads CASMGGWTQYF. DNA of the CDR3: TGTGCCAGTATGGGGGGGTGGACGCAGTATTTT.

This clone was detected only once. V and J are TRBV24-1 and TRBJ1-2; D is undetermined. This CDR3 has 15 amino acids. The germline V gene has CDR1 KGHDR and CDR2 SFDVKD. Deletions cut 3 bases from V and 4 bases from J, with 14 bases between. Written as DNA, the CDR3 is TGTGCCACCAGTGATAGGTCGGCAGGTGCCTATGGCTACACCTTC. Translated, it gives CATSDRSAGAYGYTF.

The sample holds a few counts of this clone. The chain uses TRBV28 and TRBJ2-7; D might be TRBD1 (6 bases). The CDR3 is made up of 12 amino acids. CDR1 is MDHEN, CDR2 SYDVKM, per germline. V shed 2 bases and J shed 6 bases, with 8 bases lying between them. DNA for the CDR3: TGTGCCAGCAGTTTAACAGGGTCCGAGCAGTACTTC. It translates to CASSLTGSEQYF.

The rearrangement uses TRBV12-3 or TRBV12-4 and TRBJ1-6; 7 bases agree with TRBD1. The CDR3 is 13 residues long. The trim removed 6 bases at V and 8 bases at J, leaving 4 bases unmatched. The CDR3 reads CASSGQDHSPLHF. The CDR3 bases are TGTGCCAGCAGCGGACAGGACCATTCACCCCTCCACTTT.

The V call is TRBV9, the J call TRBJ2-1, with D maybe TRBD2 (6 bases). From germline, CDR1 is SGDLS and CDR2 YYNGEE. V was trimmed by 2 bases and J by 4 bases, leaving 10 bases between them. The CDR3 sequence is 14 residues long. This CDR3 is CASSVGGEYNEQFF. The CDR3 DNA follows: TGTGCCAGCAGCGTCGGGGGAGAATACAATGAGCAGTTCTTC. Drawing the rest from reference TRBV9 and TRBJ2-1, the complete variable domain is DSGVTQTPKHLITATGQRVTLRCSPRSGDLSVYWYQQSLDQGLQFLIQYYNGEERAKGNILERFSAQQFPDLHSELNLSSLELGDSALYFCASSVGGEYNEQFFGPGTRLTVL.

This sequence joins TRBV29-1 and TRBJ2-5, with 7 bases that match TRBD1. CDR1 is SQVTM, CDR2 ANQGSEA, per germline. This CDR3 is built from 15 residues. V lost 4 bases, J lost 0 bases, and 8 bases stayed unmatched. The CDR3 nucleotides are TGCAGCGTTGTCCGGGACAGTAATGACCAAGAGACCCAGTACTTC. Translating gives CSVVRDSNDQETQYF.

The chain couples TRBV10-1 to TRBJ1-2, with TRBD1 identical over 7 bases. Germline-derived CDR1 and CDR2 are WNHNN and SYGVQD (reference sequence). V shed 9 bases, J shed 4 bases, and the junction held 14 bases outside the gene matches. The CDR3 is 15 residues long. The CDR3 sequence: CASLRGQGVVYGYTF. The DNA for the CDR3 is TGCGCCAGTCTACGGGGGCAGGGGGTCGTCTATGGCTACACCTTC.

With respect to this clone: Different DNA sequences within this sample yield the same CDR3. The chain is built from TRBV19 and TRBJ1-6; 7 bases are a match to TRBD1. The junction had 3 bases not matched to a gene; V was cut back by 3 bases and J by 7 bases. The CDR3 has 14 amino acids. The germline V gene has CDR1 LNHDA and CDR2 SQIVND (reference sequence). The DNA of the CDR3 is TGTGCCAGTAGTATCGGAGGGGGCAATTCACCCCTCCACTTT. Its translation is CASSIGGGNSPLHF.

This clone came up once. As DNA, the CDR3 is TGTGCCAGCAGCCAGGGCCCTGGAAACACCATATATTTT. Its translation is CASSQGPGNTIYF. The rearrangement joins TRBV5-4 to TRBJ1-3, with TRBD1 as a possible D gene (5 bases). The CDR3 runs 13 residues. CDR1 SGHNT and CDR2 YYREEE come from the germline V gene (reference sequence). V lost 4 bases and J lost 2, with 7 bases in between.

This chain connects TRBV28 to TRBJ2-7; tentatively, D is TRBD1 (7 bases). V dropped 2 bases and J dropped 0 bases, with 14 bases sitting between them. Germline V gene data show CDR1 as MDHEN and CDR2 as SYDVKM. The CDR3 runs to 16 residues. The CDR3 DNA follows: TGTGCCAGCAGTTTAGGGCAGGGGGGACCCTCCTACGAGCAGTACTTC. It encodes CASSLGQGGPSYEQYF.

The chain joins TRBV18 to TRBJ1-6; 8 bases agree with TRBD1. V gave up 6 bases and J gave up 7 bases; unmatched junction bases: 5. The CDR3 sequence is 14 residues long. In germline, CDR1 is KGHSH, CDR2 LQKENI. In DNA, the CDR3 is TGTGCCAGCTCGCGGGACAGGCCGAATTCACCCCTCCACTTT. This encodes CASSRDRPNSPLHF.

This clone was found once. This chain uses TRBV29-1 with TRBJ2-3, with 10 bases lining up with TRBD2. V shed 7 bases and J 2 bases; nucleotides not matched to a gene: 6. CDR3 length equals 14 residues. Germline V gene sequence: CDR1 SQVTM, CDR2 ANQGSEA. CDR3 amino acids: CSARAGGYTDTQYF. In nucleotides, the CDR3 is TGCAGCGCCCGAGCGGGAGGGTACACAGATACGCAGTATTTT.